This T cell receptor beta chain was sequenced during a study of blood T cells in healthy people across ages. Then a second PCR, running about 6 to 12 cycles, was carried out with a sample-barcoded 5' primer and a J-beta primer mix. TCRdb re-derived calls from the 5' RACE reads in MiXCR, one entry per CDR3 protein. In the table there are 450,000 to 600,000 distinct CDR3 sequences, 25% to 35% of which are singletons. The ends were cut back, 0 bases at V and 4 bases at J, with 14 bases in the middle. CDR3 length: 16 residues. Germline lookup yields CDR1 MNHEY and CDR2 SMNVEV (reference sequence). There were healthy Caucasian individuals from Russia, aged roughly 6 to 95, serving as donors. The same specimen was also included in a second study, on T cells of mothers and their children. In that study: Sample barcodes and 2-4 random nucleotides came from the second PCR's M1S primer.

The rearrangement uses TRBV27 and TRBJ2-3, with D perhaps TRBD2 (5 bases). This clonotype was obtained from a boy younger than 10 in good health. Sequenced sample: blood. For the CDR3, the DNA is TGTGCCAGCAGTTTATCGGGTCGACCGCGGGCAGATACGCAGTATTTT. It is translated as CASSLSGRPRADTQYF.